This T cell receptor (beta chain) emerged from a study of CD8 T cells in ankylosing spondylitis. Study-level points and caveats: Blood from ankylosing spondylitis patients appeared to carry a characteristic roughly eight-variant TCR beta motif.

With regard to this clonotype: What it recognizes is unknown.

The CDR3 spans 16 residues. V was pared by 1 base and J by 4 bases, with 17 bases between. Germline V gives CDR1 DFQATT, CDR2 SNEGSKA (reference sequence). TCRdb re-called the 5' RACE reads with MiXCR, one entry per CDR3 protein. This sample has about 800,000 distinct CDR3 sequences; approximately 12% occur once, and the top ten carry 0.45% to 0.6%. What was sequenced was blood, either unsorted or a sorted T cell fraction (not recorded which). The clonotype comes from a male donor with ankylosing spondylitis. The V call is TRBV20-1, the J call TRBJ2-1; D ambiguous. The CDR3 nucleotides read TGCAGTGCTAGAGTAACGGCTAGTCCGATTTACAATGAGCAGTTCTTC. This sequence encodes CSARVTASPIYNEQFF.